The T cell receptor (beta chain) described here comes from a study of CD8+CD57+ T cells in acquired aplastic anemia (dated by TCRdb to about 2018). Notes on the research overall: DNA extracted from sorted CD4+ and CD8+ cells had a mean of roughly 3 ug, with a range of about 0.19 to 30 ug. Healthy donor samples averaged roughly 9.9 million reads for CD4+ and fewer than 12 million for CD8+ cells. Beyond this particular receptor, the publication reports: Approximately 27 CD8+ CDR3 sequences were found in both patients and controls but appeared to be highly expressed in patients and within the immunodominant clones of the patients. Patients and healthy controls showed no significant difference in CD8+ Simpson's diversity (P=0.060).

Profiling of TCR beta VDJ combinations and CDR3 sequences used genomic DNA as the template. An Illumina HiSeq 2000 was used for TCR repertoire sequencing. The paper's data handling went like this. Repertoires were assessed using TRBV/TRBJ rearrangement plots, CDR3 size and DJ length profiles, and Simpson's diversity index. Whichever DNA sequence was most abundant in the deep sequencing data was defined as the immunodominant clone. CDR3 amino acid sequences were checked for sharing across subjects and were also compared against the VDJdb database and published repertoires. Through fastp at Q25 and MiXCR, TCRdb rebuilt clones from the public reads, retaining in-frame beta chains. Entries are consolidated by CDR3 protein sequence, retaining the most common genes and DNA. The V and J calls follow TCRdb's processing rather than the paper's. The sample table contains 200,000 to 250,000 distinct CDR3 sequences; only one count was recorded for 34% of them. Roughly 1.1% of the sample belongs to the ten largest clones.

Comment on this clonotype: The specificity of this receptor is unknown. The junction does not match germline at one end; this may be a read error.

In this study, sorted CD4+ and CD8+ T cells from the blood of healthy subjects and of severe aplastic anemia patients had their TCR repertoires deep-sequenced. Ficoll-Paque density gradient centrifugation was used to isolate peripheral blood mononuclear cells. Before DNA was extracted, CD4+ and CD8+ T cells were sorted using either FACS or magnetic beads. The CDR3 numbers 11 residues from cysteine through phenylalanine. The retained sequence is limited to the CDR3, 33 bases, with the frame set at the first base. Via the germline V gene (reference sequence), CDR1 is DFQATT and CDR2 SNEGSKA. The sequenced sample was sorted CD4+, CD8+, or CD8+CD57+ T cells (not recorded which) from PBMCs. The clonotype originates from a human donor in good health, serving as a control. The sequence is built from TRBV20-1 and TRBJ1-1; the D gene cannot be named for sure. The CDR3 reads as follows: CSARRSTEALF. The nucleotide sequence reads TGCAGTGCTCGGCGGAGCACTGAAGCTCTCTTT.